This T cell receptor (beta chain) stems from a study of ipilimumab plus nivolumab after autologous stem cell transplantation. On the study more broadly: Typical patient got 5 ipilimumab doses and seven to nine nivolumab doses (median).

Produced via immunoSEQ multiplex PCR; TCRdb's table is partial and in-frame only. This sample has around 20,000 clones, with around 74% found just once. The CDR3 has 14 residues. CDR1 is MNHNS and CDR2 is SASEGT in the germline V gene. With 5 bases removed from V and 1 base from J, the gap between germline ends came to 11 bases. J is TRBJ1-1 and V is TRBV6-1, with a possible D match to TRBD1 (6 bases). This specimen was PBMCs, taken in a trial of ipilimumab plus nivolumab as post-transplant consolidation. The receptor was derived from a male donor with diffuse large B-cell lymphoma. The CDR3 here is CASSHRDPNTEAFF. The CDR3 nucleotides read TGTGCCAGCAGTCACAGGGACCCGAACACTGAAGCTTTCTTT.